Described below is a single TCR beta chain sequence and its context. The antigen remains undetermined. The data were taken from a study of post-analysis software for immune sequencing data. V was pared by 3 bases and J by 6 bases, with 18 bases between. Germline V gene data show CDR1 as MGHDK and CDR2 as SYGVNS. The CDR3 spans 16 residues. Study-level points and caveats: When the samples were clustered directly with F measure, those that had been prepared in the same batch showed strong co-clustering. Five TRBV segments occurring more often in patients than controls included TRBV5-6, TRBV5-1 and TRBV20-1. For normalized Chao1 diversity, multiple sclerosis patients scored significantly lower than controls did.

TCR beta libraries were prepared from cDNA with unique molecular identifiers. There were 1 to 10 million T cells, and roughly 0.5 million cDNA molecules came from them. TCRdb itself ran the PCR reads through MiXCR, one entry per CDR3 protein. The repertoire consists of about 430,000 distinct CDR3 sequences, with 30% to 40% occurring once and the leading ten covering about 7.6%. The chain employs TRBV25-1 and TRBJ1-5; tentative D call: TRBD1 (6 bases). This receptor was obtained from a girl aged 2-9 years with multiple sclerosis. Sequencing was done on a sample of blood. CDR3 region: CASSDGGGGMGQPQHF. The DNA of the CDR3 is TGTGCCAGCAGTGATGGGGGCGGGGGCATGGGTCAGCCCCAGCATTTT.